The next 31 T cell receptor beta chains were all read from a single sample in a study of blood T cells in healthy people across ages. A sample-barcoded 5' primer and a J-beta primer mix were used in a second PCR of roughly 7 to 11 cycles. TCRdb itself ran the 5' RACE reads through MiXCR, one entry per CDR3 protein. The sample has about 400,000 distinct CDR3 sequences, about 49% seen once; the top ten hold 51%. Source material: blood. These receptors came from a man aged 60 to 75 in good health.

The chain joins TRBV25-1 to TRBJ2-1, with D unclear. This CDR3 is 13 amino acids long. Between the trimmed V and J ends, which lost 6 bases and 12 bases, there was a span of 18 bases. The germline CDR1 and CDR2 sequences are MGHDK and SYGVNS. The CDR3 sequence is CASRKTNAVWQFF. The CDR3, as DNA: TGTGCCAGCAGAAAGACCAACGCCGTATGGCAGTTCTTC.

This clonotype was recorded at least ten times. V and J are TRBV11-2 and TRBJ2-7, with D tentatively TRBD1 (5 bases). The germline V and J ends were trimmed by 0 bases and 0 bases, with 15 bases remaining between them. This CDR3 has 17 amino acids. Germline V CDR1 and CDR2: SGHAT, FQNNGV. This CDR3 is CASSLDPARAISYEQYF. The CDR3 DNA is TGTGCCAGCAGCTTAGATCCAGCCAGGGCAATCTCCTACGAGCAGTACTTC.

This clonotype turned up a few times. V gene TRBV7-2 combines with J gene TRBJ2-7, with D maybe TRBD2 (6 bases). Between the trimmed V and J ends, which lost 0 bases and 2 bases, there was a span of 14 bases. Germline assignment: CDR1 SGHTA and CDR2 FQGNSA. The CDR3 spans 16 residues. CDR3 coding DNA: TGTGCCAGCAGCTTAGCGCTTGGGGAGGCAGCCTACGAGCAGTACTTC. Its translation: CASSLALGEAAYEQYF.

There are many counts of this clonotype. This chain links TRBV28 with TRBJ2-4; D gene unclear. Germline-derived CDR1 and CDR2 are MDHEN and SYDVKM. V was trimmed by 2 bases and J by 7 bases, leaving 12 bases between them. The CDR3 is made up of 14 amino acids. CDR3 region: CASSLRGGANIQYF. In DNA form, the CDR3 reads TGTGCCAGCAGTTTAAGAGGTGGTGCCAACATTCAGTACTTC.

The rearrangement joins TRBV12-3 or TRBV12-4 to TRBJ2-5; the D gene could be TRBD1 or TRBD2 (5 bases each). The CDR3 contains 13 residues. V shed 6 bases and J shed 5 bases, with 13 bases lying between them. The CDR3 sequence: CASRPGPGETQYF. CDR3 DNA sequence: TGTGCCAGCAGGCCGGGACCCGGGGAGACCCAGTACTTC.

A few counts support this clonotype. V is TRBV20-1 and J is TRBJ2-5; D is unclear. The germline V and J ends were trimmed by 3 bases and 11 bases, with 16 bases remaining between them. The CDR3 is 12 residues long. The germline gives CDR1 DFQATT, CDR2 SNEGSKA (reference sequence). CDR3 loop: CSASPRGSEQYF. DNA for the CDR3: TGCAGTGCTAGCCCCAGAGGTTCGGAGCAGTACTTC.

The chain recombines TRBV7-2 with TRBJ2-1, with 9 bases that match TRBD2. The DNA end is a closer match to TRBJ2-7, so the J assignment may be wrong. Germline V CDR1 and CDR2: SGHTA, FQGNSA. CDR3 length: 16 residues. This chain's CDR3 is CASSLARTSGYNEQYF. As DNA, the CDR3 is TGTGCCAGCAGCTTAGCCCGAACTAGCGGGTACAATGAGCAGTACTTC.

This clonotype was seen a single time. The CDR3 sequence is CASGRQGAYEQYF. The CDR3 DNA reads as TGTGCCAGCGGTAGACAGGGAGCCTACGAGCAGTACTTC. The V gene is TRBV2, the J gene TRBJ2-7; 7 bases match TRBD1. V dropped 8 bases and J dropped 2; count of bases not matched to a gene: 6. The CDR3 extends over 13 amino acids. Germline CDR1 is SNHLY and CDR2 is FYNNEI.

CDR3 nucleotide sequence: TGTGCCAGCAGCCAAGCCGGGACTCCGACACAAGAGACCCAGTACTTC. It translates to CASSQAGTPTQETQYF. The J gene is TRBJ2-5, the V gene TRBV3-1; a weak D match, TRBD2 (6 bases). The V and J ends lost 1 base and 2 bases respectively, with 14 bases between them. The V gene's germline CDR1 is LGHDT and CDR2 YNNKEL (reference sequence). The CDR3 is 16 residues long.

The chain has TRBV6-5 and TRBJ1-2; D is unresolved. Germline values: CDR1 MNHEY, CDR2 SVGAGI. Trimming shortened V by 5 bases and J by 8 bases, and 15 bases separated the two germline ends. This CDR3 contains 13 residues. This CDR3 reads CASSHGRTGGYTF. The CDR3 DNA reads TGTGCCAGCAGTCACGGCCGGACGGGAGGCTACACCTTC.

This clonotype has more than one count but fewer than ten. The chain carries TRBV7-2 and TRBJ1-2, with 9 positions matching TRBD1. The CDR3 totals 14 residues. The germline CDR1 and CDR2 sequences are SGHTA and FQGNSA. V was pared by 2 bases and J by 7 bases, with 5 bases of the junction left unmatched. The CDR3 loop reads CASSLSGQGLGYTF. CDR3 DNA sequence: TGTGCCAGCAGCTTATCGGGACAGGGTCTTGGCTACACCTTC.

On this clonotype itself: Germline and junction disagree at one end, which may indicate a read error. This sequence joins TRBV5-1 and TRBJ1-2; 10 nucleotides agree with TRBD1. The CDR3 is 17 residues long. Germline-derived CDR1 and CDR2 are SGHRS and YFSETQ. The CDR3 spells CASSSQADRGPGYGCTF. CDR3 nucleotides: TGCGCCAGCAGCTCACAAGCCGACAGGGGGCCGGGATATGGCTGCACCTTC.

This clonotype came up many times. The chain joins TRBV9 to TRBJ1-5; D remains ambiguous. V was pared by 2 bases and J by 3 bases, with 6 bases between. The CDR3 runs 13 residues. Germline values: CDR1 SGDLS, CDR2 YYNGEE. The DNA for the CDR3 is TGTGCCAGCAGCGTCGGCTTCAATCAGCCCCAGCATTTT. Its translation: CASSVGFNQPQHF.

This clonotype was detected only a few times. The V and J genes are TRBV20-1 and TRBJ2-5; D is possibly TRBD2 (5 bases). CDR3 length equals 13 residues. Germline values: CDR1 DFQATT, CDR2 SNEGSKA (reference sequence). V lost 5 bases and J lost 3, with 13 bases in between. CDR3 DNA sequence: TGCAGTGCTCGGACGCGGAGGAAAGAGACCCAGTACTTC. Protein: CSARTRRKETQYF.

Only one count was recorded for this clonotype. The chain uses TRBV9 and TRBJ2-1; tentative D call: TRBD2 (5 bases). The CDR3 is 17 residues long. The germline V gene encodes CDR1 SGDLS and CDR2 YYNGEE. Trimming took 0 bases from V and 6 from J, leaving 19 bases between them. For the CDR3, the DNA is TGTGCCAGCAGCGTAGACGGACGACACCGGGGTGGCAATGAGCAGTTCTTC. This gives the protein CASSVDGRHRGGNEQFF.

This chain joins TRBV11-2 and TRBJ2-7; 10 bases match TRBD1. The trim removed 0 bases at V and 3 bases at J, leaving 2 bases unmatched. Germline CDR1 is SGHAT and CDR2 is FQNNGV. This CDR3 has 15 residues. The CDR3 DNA reads TGTGCCAGCAGCTTAGATAGGACAGGGGGCTACGAGCAGTACTTC. It specifies CASSLDRTGGYEQYF.

This clonotype was counted a few times. The rearrangement links TRBV20-1 to TRBJ2-5; the D is unclear. Per germline, CDR1 DFQATT and CDR2 SNEGSKA (reference sequence). V lost 2 bases and J lost 5, with 9 bases in between. This CDR3 region has 12 residues. CDR3: CSARSDGETQYF. The CDR3 DNA reads TGCAGTGCTAGATCCGATGGGGAGACCCAGTACTTC.

This clonotype was seen a few times. The chain is built from TRBV28 and TRBJ1-1; TRBD1 is a possible D gene (5 bases). This CDR3 has 13 amino acids. Trimming shortened V by 7 bases and J by 4 bases, and 13 bases separated the two germline ends. Germline V gene sequence: CDR1 MDHEN, CDR2 SYDVKM. This chain's CDR3 is CASNLRGFTEAFF. Here the CDR3 DNA reads TGTGCCAGCAACCTAAGGGGTTTCACTGAAGCTTTCTTT.

The table lists this clonotype with a count of one. The rearrangement joins TRBV20-1 to TRBJ2-1; D tentatively reads TRBD1 or TRBD2 (5 bases each). In germline, CDR1 is DFQATT, CDR2 SNEGSKA (reference sequence). The V gene lost 8 bases and the J gene lost 6 bases, with 8 bases spanning the gap. This CDR3 contains 10 residues. CDR3 sequence: CSWGTNEQFF. In DNA form, the CDR3 reads TGCAGTTGGGGGACCAATGAGCAGTTCTTC.

The V gene is TRBV29-1, the J gene TRBJ2-5; 10 positions agree with TRBD1. Matching the DNA end better, TRBJ2-7 makes the J call doubtful. Germline loops: CDR1 SQVTM, CDR2 ANQGSEA. This CDR3 region has 12 residues. The CDR3 reads CSVDRGGYEQYF. CDR3 sequence (DNA): TGCAGCGTGGACAGGGGGGGTTACGAGCAGTACTTC.

V and J are TRBV28 and TRBJ2-3, with TRBD1 matching over 8 bases. The trim removed 3 bases at V and 2 bases at J, leaving 7 bases unmatched. Germline CDR1 and CDR2: MDHEN and SYDVKM. The CDR3 is made up of 16 amino acids. The CDR3 sequence is CASSLSDRGPTDTQYF. For the CDR3, the DNA is TGTGCCAGCAGTTTGTCCGACAGGGGCCCCACAGATACGCAGTATTTT. Full variable domain (rest looked up from reference TRBV28 and TRBJ2-3): DVKVTQSSRYLVKRTGEKVFLECVQDMDHENMFWYRQDPGLGLRLIYFSYDVKMKEKGDIPEGYSVSREKKERFSLILESASTNQTSMYLCASSLSDRGPTDTQYFGPGTRLTVL.

The rearrangement uses TRBV20-1 and TRBJ2-1; D gene uncertain. Trimming took off 4 bases at V and 2 bases at J, with 15 bases between the two ends. The CDR3 length is 15 residues. Germline lookup yields CDR1 DFQATT and CDR2 SNEGSKA (reference sequence). The CDR3 protein is CSANMEPPTYNEQFF. The CDR3 nucleotides read TGCAGTGCTAATATGGAGCCACCGACCTACAATGAGCAGTTCTTC.

Here the CDR3 DNA reads TGTGCCACCGGGTTGGGGTTAAGAGAGACCCAGTACTTC. Translating it yields CATGLGLRETQYF. J is TRBJ2-5 and V is TRBV15, with unresolved D. This CDR3 is 13 amino acids long. CDR1 is LNHNV, CDR2 YYDKDF, per germline (reference sequence). V was cut by 8 bases and J by 4 bases, with 14 bases left in between.

CDR3 nucleotides: TGTGCCAGCTCACCACGGGGAGACTATGGCTACACCTTC. It encodes CASSPRGDYGYTF. This chain uses TRBV18 with TRBJ1-2; D gene ambiguous. Trimming removed 1 base from V and 3 bases from J, with 6 bases in between. Germline values: CDR1 KGHSH, CDR2 LQKENI. The CDR3 length is 13 residues.

This clonotype was recorded once. The V call is TRBV11-2, the J call TRBJ2-1, with D hard to call. V dropped 0 bases and J dropped 3 bases, with 6 bases sitting between them. CDR1 is SGHAT and CDR2 is FQNNGV in the germline V gene. This CDR3 is 14 amino acids long. CDR3 protein: CASSLDSNYNEQFF. Here the CDR3 DNA reads TGTGCCAGCAGCTTAGACTCAAACTACAATGAGCAGTTCTTC.

The chain is built from TRBV7-2 and TRBJ2-7, with D tentatively TRBD2 (6 bases). V lost 5 bases to trimming and J lost 4 bases, with 9 bases between them. There are 12 residues in the CDR3. Per germline, CDR1 SGHTA and CDR2 FQGNSA. The CDR3 protein is CASSRRGYEQYF. The CDR3, as DNA: TGTGCCAGCAGCCGACGGGGGTACGAGCAGTACTTC.

This clonotype has just a few counts. The rearrangement joins TRBV28 to TRBJ2-7, with no clear D. V lost 3 bases to trimming and J lost 2 bases, with 8 bases between them. This CDR3 spans 13 amino acids. The germline V gene encodes CDR1 MDHEN and CDR2 SYDVKM. CDR3: CASSFAAAYEQYF. CDR3 coding DNA: TGTGCCAGCAGTTTTGCTGCAGCCTACGAGCAGTACTTC.

The chain combines TRBV29-1 with TRBJ2-5; D remains ambiguous. The V end was cut by 0 bases, the J end by 4 bases, with 9 bases between. The CDR3 contains 13 residues. CDR1 and CDR2 from the germline V gene are SQVTM and ANQGSEA. This CDR3 is CSVEEALGETQYF. In DNA, the CDR3 is TGCAGCGTTGAAGAGGCCCTAGGAGAGACCCAGTACTTC.

The J gene is TRBJ2-5, the V gene TRBV28; no clear D. The tail of the sequence fits TRBJ2-4 better, so the J call may be wrong. The CDR3 runs to 13 residues. CDR1 is MDHEN, CDR2 SYDVKM, per germline. For the CDR3, the DNA is TGTGCCAGCAGTTTAGTCCAGAGAAACATTCAGTACTTC. It yields the protein CASSLVQRNIQYF.

The CDR3 DNA follows: TGTGCCAGCAGCCGAGAGGGGGCGAGGGGTTCCTATAATTCACCCCTCCACTTT. Encoded protein: CASSREGARGSYNSPLHF. This rearrangement joins TRBV21-1 to TRBJ1-6; the D call TRBD1 from the table was never checked on the DNA. TRBV21-1 is annotated as a pseudogene. The CDR3 runs 18 residues.

This clonotype has just a few counts. J is TRBJ2-1 and V is TRBV18, with a weak D call TRBD2 (6 bases). This CDR3 has 13 residues. Germline V lookup: CDR1 KGHSH, CDR2 LQKENI. V was clipped by 4 bases and J by 8 bases, with 12 bases between them. The CDR3 nucleotides are TGTGCCAGCTCACGGGGGACTGGGGATGAGCAGTTCTTC. This codes for CASSRGTGDEQFF.